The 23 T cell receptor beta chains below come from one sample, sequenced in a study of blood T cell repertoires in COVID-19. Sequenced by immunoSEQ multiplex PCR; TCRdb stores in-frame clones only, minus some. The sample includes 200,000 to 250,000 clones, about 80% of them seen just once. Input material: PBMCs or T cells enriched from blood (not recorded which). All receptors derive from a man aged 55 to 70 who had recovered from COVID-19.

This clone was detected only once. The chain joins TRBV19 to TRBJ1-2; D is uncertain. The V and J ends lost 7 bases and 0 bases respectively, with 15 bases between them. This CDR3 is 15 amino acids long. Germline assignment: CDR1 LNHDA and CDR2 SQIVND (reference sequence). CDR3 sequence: CASNHPGGANYGYTF. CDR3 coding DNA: TGTGCCAGTAACCACCCGGGTGGCGCTAACTATGGCTACACCTTC.

CDR3: CATSDNRGLNKQFF. The DNA of the CDR3 is TGTGCCACCAGTGACAACAGGGGTCTTAATAAGCAGTTCTTC. The rearrangement links TRBV24-1 to TRBJ2-1; 7 bases are shared with TRBD1. This CDR3 is 14 amino acids long. Trimming removed 4 bases from V and 11 bases from J; junction bases left unmatched: 10. Per the germline V gene, CDR1 is KGHDR and CDR2 is SFDVKD.

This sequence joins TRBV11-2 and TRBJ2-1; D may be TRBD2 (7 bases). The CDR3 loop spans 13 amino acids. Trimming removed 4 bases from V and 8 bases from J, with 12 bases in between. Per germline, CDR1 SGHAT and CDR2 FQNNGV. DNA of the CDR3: TGTGCCAGCAGCTATGGGGGGGCGTATGAGCAGTTCTTC. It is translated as CASSYGGAYEQFF.

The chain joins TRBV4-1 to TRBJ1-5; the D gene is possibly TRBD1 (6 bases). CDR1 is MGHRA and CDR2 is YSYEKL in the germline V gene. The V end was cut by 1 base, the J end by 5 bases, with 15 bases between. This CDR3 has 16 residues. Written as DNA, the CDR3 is TGCGCCAGCAGCCAAGCCTCAACAGGGTATGATCAGCCCCAGCATTTT. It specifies CASSQASTGYDQPQHF.

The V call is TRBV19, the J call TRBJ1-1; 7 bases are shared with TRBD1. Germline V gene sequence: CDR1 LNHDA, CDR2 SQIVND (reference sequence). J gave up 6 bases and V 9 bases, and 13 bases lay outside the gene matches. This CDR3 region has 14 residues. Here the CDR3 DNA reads TGTGCCAGCAAACGACAGGGTGTGTTGGCTGAAGCTTTCTTT. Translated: CASKRQGVLAEAFF.

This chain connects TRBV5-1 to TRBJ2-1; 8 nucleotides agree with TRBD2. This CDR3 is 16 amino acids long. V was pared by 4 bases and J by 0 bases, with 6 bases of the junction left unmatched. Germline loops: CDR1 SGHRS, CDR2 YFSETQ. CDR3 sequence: CASSTNSGDSYNEQFF. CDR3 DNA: TGCGCCAGCAGCACGAATAGCGGGGACTCCTACAATGAGCAGTTCTTC.

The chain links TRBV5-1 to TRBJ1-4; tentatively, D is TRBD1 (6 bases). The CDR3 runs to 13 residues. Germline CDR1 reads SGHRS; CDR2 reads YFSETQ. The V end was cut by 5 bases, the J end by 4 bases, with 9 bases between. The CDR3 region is CASRTGYNEKLFF. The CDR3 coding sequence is TGCGCCAGCAGGACAGGCTATAATGAAAAACTGTTTTTT.

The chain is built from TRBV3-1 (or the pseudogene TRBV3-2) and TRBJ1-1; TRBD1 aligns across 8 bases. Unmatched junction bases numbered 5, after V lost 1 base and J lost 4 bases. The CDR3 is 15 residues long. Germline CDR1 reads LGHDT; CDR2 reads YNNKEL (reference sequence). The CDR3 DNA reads TGTGCCAGCAGCCAAGCAGGGGGCCTAGGCACTGAAGCTTTCTTT. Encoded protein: CASSQAGGLGTEAFF.

CDR3 nucleotides: TGTGCCAGCAGCCAAGAGGGACAGGGGTATCGTGAAAAACTGTTTTTT. Protein: CASSQEGQGYREKLFF. The chain joins TRBV3-1 (or the pseudogene TRBV3-2) to TRBJ1-4, with TRBD1 identical over 10 bases. V shed 0 bases, J shed 7 bases, and the junction held 5 bases outside the gene matches. The CDR3 contains 16 residues. CDR1 and CDR2 (germline): LGHDT, YNNKEL (reference sequence).

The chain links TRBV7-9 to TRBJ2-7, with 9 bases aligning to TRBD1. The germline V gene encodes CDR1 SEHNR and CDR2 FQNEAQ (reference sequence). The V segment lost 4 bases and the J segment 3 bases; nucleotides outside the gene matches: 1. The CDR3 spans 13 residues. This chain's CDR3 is CASSWDRDYEQYF. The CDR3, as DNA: TGTGCCAGCAGCTGGGACAGGGACTACGAGCAGTACTTC.

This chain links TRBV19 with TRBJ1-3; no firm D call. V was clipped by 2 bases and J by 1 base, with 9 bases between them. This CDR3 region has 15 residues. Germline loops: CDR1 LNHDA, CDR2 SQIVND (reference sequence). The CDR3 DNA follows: TGTGCCAGTAGTATACCACACATATCTGGAAACACCATATATTTT. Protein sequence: CASSIPHISGNTIYF.

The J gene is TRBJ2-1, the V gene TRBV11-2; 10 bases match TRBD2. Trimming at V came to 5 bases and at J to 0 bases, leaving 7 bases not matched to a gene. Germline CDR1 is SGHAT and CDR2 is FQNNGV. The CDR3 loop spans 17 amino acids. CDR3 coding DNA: TGTGCCAGCAGCGAAGATCTAGCGGGGGTCTCCTACAATGAGCAGTTCTTC. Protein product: CASSEDLAGVSYNEQFF.

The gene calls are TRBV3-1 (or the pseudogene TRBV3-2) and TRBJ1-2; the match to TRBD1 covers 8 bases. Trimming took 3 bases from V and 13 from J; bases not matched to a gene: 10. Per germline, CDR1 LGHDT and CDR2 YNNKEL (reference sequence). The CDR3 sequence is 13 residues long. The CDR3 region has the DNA TGTGCCAGCAGCCAGTGGACAGGGCGTTTTTGCACCTTC. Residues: CASSQWTGRFCTF.

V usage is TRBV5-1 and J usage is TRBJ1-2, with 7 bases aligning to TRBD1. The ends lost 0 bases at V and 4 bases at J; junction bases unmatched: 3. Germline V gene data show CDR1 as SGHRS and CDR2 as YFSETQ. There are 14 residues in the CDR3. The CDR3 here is CASSLAPGGYGYTF. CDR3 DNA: TGCGCCAGCAGCTTGGCCCCAGGGGGCTATGGCTACACCTTC.

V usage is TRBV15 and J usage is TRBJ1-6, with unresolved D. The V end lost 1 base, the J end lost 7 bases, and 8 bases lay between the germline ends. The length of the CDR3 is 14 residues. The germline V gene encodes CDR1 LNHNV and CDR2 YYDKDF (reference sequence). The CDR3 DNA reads TGTGCCACCAGCAGAGGCTTCGGGAATTCACCCCTCCACTTT. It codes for CATSRGFGNSPLHF.

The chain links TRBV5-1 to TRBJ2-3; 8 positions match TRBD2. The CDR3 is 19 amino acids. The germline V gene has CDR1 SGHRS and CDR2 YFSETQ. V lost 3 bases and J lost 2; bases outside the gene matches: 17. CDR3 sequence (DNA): TGCGCCAGCAGCTCCCCCCGGGGGGGCCGAGCGGGGGCCACAGATACGCAGTATTTT. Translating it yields CASSSPRGGRAGATDTQYF.

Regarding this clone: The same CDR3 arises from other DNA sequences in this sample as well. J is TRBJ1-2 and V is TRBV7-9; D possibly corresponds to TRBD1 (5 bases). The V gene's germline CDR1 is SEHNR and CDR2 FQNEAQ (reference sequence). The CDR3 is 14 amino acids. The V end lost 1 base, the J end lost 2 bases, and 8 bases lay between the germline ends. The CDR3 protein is CASSLGQTNYGYTF. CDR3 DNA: TGTGCCAGCAGCTTAGGACAGACCAACTATGGCTACACCTTC.

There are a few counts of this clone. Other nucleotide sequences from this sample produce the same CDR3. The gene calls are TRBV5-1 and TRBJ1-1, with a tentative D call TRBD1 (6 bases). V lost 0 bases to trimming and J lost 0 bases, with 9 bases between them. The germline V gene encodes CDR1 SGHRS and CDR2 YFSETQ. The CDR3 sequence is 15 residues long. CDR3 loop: CASSLGDILNTEAFF. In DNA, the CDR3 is TGCGCCAGCAGCTTGGGGGACATATTGAACACTGAAGCTTTCTTT.

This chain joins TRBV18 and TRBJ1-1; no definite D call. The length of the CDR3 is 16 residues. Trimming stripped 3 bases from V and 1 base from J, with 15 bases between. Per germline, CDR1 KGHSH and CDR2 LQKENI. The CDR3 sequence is CASSPREGVRNTEAFF. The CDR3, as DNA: TGTGCCAGCTCACCTCGGGAGGGTGTAAGGAACACTGAAGCTTTCTTT.

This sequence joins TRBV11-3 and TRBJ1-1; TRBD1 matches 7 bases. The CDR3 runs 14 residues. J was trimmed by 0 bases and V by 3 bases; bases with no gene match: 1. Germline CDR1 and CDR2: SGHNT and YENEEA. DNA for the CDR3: TGTGCCAGCAGCTTGACAGGGATGAACACTGAAGCTTTCTTT. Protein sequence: CASSLTGMNTEAFF.

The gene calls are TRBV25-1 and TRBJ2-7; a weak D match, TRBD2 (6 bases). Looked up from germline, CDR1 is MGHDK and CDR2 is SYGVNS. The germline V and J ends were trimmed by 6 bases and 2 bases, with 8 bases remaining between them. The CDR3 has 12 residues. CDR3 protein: CASREGPYEQYF. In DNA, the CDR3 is TGTGCCAGCAGGGAGGGTCCCTACGAGCAGTACTTC.

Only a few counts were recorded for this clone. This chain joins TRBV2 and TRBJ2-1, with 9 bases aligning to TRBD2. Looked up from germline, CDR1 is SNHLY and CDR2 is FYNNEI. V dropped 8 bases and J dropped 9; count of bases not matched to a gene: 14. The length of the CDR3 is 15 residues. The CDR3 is CASGGIAGARGEQFF. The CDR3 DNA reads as TGTGCCAGCGGGGGTATAGCGGGGGCCAGAGGTGAGCAGTTCTTC.

The CDR3 DNA follows: TGTGCCAGCAGCTTTTGGCAGCGGGGAGAGACCCAGTACTTC. It translates to CASSFWQRGETQYF. The V gene is TRBV7-9, the J gene TRBJ2-5, with 7 bases lining up with TRBD2. The trim removed 3 bases at V and 4 bases at J, leaving 5 bases unmatched. This CDR3 is 14 amino acids long. Germline loops: CDR1 SEHNR, CDR2 FQNEAQ (reference sequence).